Each of the 12 T cell receptor beta chains below was sequenced from the same sample in a study of cytomegalovirus exposure and HLA in healthy donors. The study ran its PCR with 60 Vbeta and 13 Jbeta primers. Only in-frame clones appear in the TCRdb table, and some are missing; sequencing was by immunoSEQ multiplex PCR. Among under 250,000 clones listed, 65% to 90% were seen once. Material: PBMCs. All receptors derive from a woman between 50 and 59 years old in good health and CMV-seronegative.

Points on this clone: The sample has other DNA sequences that encode this CDR3 too. The chain combines TRBV7-2 with TRBJ2-7; 10 bases match TRBD1. CDR3 length: 13 amino acids. Germline V CDR1 and CDR2: SGHTA, FQGNSA. V shed 3 bases, J shed 5 bases, and the junction held 1 base outside the gene matches. The chain's CDR3 is CASSFGTGDEQYF. CDR3 DNA: TGTGCCAGCAGCTTCGGGACAGGGGACGAGCAGTACTTC.

The genes are TRBV28 and TRBJ1-5; TRBD1 agrees at 8 bases. The germline V gene has CDR1 MDHEN and CDR2 SYDVKM. With 3 bases clipped from V and 4 bases from J, the junction kept 14 bases outside the gene matches. The CDR3 runs to 18 residues. CDR3 residues: CASSFEKEARGRNQPQHF. Written as DNA, the CDR3 is TGTGCCAGCAGTTTTGAGAAGGAAGCCAGGGGGCGGAATCAGCCCCAGCATTTT.

The rearrangement joins TRBV11-1 to TRBJ1-2, with 10 bases matching TRBD1. Germline loops: CDR1 SGHAT, CDR2 FQDESV (reference sequence). The CDR3 is 16 residues long. V shed 5 bases and J 8 bases; nucleotides not matched to a gene: 14. The CDR3 sequence is CASSPVKTGGAGGYTF. DNA for the CDR3: TGTGCCAGCAGCCCCGTGAAGACAGGGGGCGCCGGGGGCTACACCTTC.

This chain links TRBV30 with TRBJ1-3; the D is unclear. From germline, CDR1 is GTSNPN and CDR2 SVGIG (reference sequence). The CDR3 loop spans 13 amino acids. The CDR3, as DNA: TGTGCGTGCCGGGAGGGAGCTGGAAACACCATATATTTT. Encoded protein: CACREGAGNTIYF.

This clone has only a few counts. The chain uses TRBV6-1 and TRBJ1-5; TRBD1 might be the D (5 bases). V was cut by 7 bases and J by 5 bases, with 9 bases left in between. This CDR3 contains 12 residues. Germline V gene lookup returns CDR1 MNHNS and CDR2 SASEGT. The CDR3 reads CASTETDQPQHF. The CDR3 nucleotides are TGTGCCAGCACCGAGACAGATCAGCCCCAGCATTTT.

The rearrangement links TRBV4-3 to TRBJ2-7, with 9 positions matching TRBD1. The CDR3 extends over 15 amino acids. Germline V gene data show CDR1 as LGHNA and CDR2 as YSLEER. The J segment lost 3 bases and the V segment lost 4 bases, leaving 7 bases of the junction unmatched. CDR3 sequence: CASSPTGTGNYEQYF. CDR3 DNA: TGCGCCAGCAGCCCAACCGGGACAGGGAACTACGAGCAGTACTTC.

This chain joins TRBV4-2 and TRBJ2-3, with D hard to call. CDR3 size: 15 residues. Trimming left V 2 bases short and J 0 bases short, with 9 bases between. CDR1 and CDR2 (germline): LGHNA, YNFKEQ. The CDR3 DNA is TGTGCCAGCAGCCAATCTACACTAAGCACAGATACGCAGTATTTT. Its protein product is CASSQSTLSTDTQYF.

J is TRBJ2-3 and V is TRBV28; 7 bases are a match to TRBD1. The V and J ends lost 5 bases and 0 bases, in that order; junction bases with no gene match: 8. This CDR3 spans 16 amino acids. The germline V gene encodes CDR1 MDHEN and CDR2 SYDVKM. This CDR3 reads CASSTRQGPSTDTQYF. The CDR3, as DNA: TGTGCCAGCAGTACCCGACAGGGCCCTAGCACAGATACGCAGTATTTT.

This clone was seen a single time. V is TRBV21-1 and J is TRBJ2-7; the table gives TRBD1 as D, unverified against the DNA. TRBV21-1 is deemed a pseudogene. The length of the CDR3 is 14 residues. In nucleotides, the CDR3 is TGTGCCAGCAGCTCCCCCGGGACAGGGAACGAGCAGTACTTC. Its protein is CASSSPGTGNEQYF.

This rearrangement joins TRBV9 to TRBJ1-2; D possibly corresponds to TRBD1 (5 bases). Germline V gives CDR1 SGDLS, CDR2 YYNGEE. The CDR3 runs to 14 residues. V was trimmed by 3 bases and J by 8 bases, leaving 17 bases between them. CDR3: CASSAGKVGWGYTF. The CDR3 bases are TGTGCCAGCAGCGCAGGGAAGGTCGGTTGGGGCTACACCTTC.

This clone was seen a handful of times. J is TRBJ2-7 and V is TRBV11-2; D remains unclear. V lost 4 bases, J lost 0 bases, and 19 bases lay in between. The CDR3 runs to 17 residues. In germline, CDR1 is SGHAT, CDR2 FQNNGV. CDR3 coding DNA: TGTGCCAGCAGCTCCGGCGTCGCGGCAGCCCTCTCCTACGAGCAGTACTTC. It encodes CASSSGVAAALSYEQYF.

This clone came up once. This sequence joins TRBV19 and TRBJ2-1; TRBD2 matches 10 bases. This CDR3 region has 14 residues. Germline V CDR1 and CDR2: LNHDA, SQIVND (reference sequence). V lost 6 bases, J lost 3 bases, and 2 bases stayed unmatched. The DNA for the CDR3 is TGTGCCAGTAGAGTAGCGGGAGGCTACAATGAGCAGTTCTTC. Amino acid sequence: CASRVAGGYNEQFF.